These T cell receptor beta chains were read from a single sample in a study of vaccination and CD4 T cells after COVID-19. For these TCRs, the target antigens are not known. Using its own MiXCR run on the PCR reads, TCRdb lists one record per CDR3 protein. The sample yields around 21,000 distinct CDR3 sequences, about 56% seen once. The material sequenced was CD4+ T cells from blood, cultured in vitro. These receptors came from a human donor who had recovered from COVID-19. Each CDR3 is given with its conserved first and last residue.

CDR3: CASSSRGNSGANVLTF
J: TRBJ2-6
V: TRBV7-2

CDR3: CASRRAGGSTGELFF
J: TRBJ2-2
V: TRBV27

CDR3: CASSLEAGGLTDTQYF
J: TRBJ2-3
V: TRBV7-6

CDR3: CASSTPSGSIHEQYF
J: TRBJ2-7
V: TRBV19

CDR3: CATSDPGDNEQFF
J: TRBJ2-1
V: TRBV24-1

CDR3: CATSRDLADTRYF
J: TRBJ2-3
V: TRBV15

CDR3: CASSYDRGRSGANVLTF
J: TRBJ2-6
V: TRBV2

CDR3: CASSLSFGTPEQYF
J: TRBJ2-7
V: TRBV7-2

CDR3: CASSDLLDCYEQYF
J: TRBJ2-7
V: TRBV6-4

CDR3: CATSRDRDSEAFF
J: TRBJ1-1
V: TRBV15

CDR3: CATSDPRDNEQFF
J: TRBJ2-1
V: TRBV24-1

CDR3: CSASTGGTEAFF
J: TRBJ1-1
V: TRBV20-1

CDR3: CASHGYTEAFF
J: TRBJ1-1
V: TRBV6-2/TRBV6-3

CDR3: CASSLGQGTNQPQHF
J: TRBJ1-5
V: TRBV6-1

CDR3: CASSLGSGGGNTIYF
J: TRBJ1-3
V: TRBV7-2

CDR3: CSAPPLPGGYGYTF
J: TRBJ1-2
V: TRBV20-1

CDR3: CASSLDWARNGGITEAFF
J: TRBJ1-1
V: TRBV7-2

CDR3: CASRPKIGDIYGYTF
J: TRBJ1-2
V: TRBV27

CDR3: CASSAQGTNQPQHF
J: TRBJ1-5
V: TRBV19

CDR3: CSANQAGTDTQYF
J: TRBJ2-3
V: TRBV20-1

CDR3: CATSLDGLGEQFF
J: TRBJ2-1
V: TRBV24-1

CDR3: CASSLAYLNTGPYF
J: TRBJ2-7
V: TRBV7-8

CDR3: CASSELGRNQPQHF
J: TRBJ1-5
V: TRBV2